One sample yielded the 22 T cell receptor beta chains listed below, sequenced in a study of early T cells in non-severe SARS-CoV-2 infection. From the 5' RACE reads, TCRdb called clonotypes with MiXCR, one entry per CDR3 protein. This sample yields tens of thousands of distinct CDR3 sequences, of which less than 10% are seen a single time; over 4% belongs to the top ten. The sequencing used whole blood, collected at baseline. The receptors were sampled from an adult who was a healthcare worker with PCR-confirmed SARS-CoV-2 infection or an uninfected control (not recorded which).

This clonotype came up a few times. J is TRBJ2-7 and V is TRBV29-1; perhaps TRBD1 as D (5 bases). Deletions cut 5 bases from V and 5 bases from J, with 10 bases between. CDR1 and CDR2 (germline): SQVTM, ANQGSEA. The CDR3 is 11 amino acids. The CDR3 bases are TGCAGCGTTCAAGGGGTCCACGAGCAGTACTTC. This sequence encodes CSVQGVHEQYF.

This clonotype has a count of ten or more. The genes are TRBV6-6 and TRBJ2-7, with D possibly matching TRBD1 (6 bases). Germline-derived CDR1 and CDR2 are MNHNY and SVGAGI (reference sequence). The CDR3 is 13 residues long. V gave up 4 bases and J gave up 2 bases, with 9 bases separating them. The CDR3 reads CASSLTGTYEQYF. The CDR3 bases are TGTGCCAGCAGTTTGACAGGAACCTACGAGCAGTACTTC.

A few counts support this clonotype. This sequence joins TRBV5-6 and TRBJ2-1; TRBD2 matches at 11 bases. The CDR3 totals 17 residues. Germline V lookup: CDR1 SGHDT, CDR2 YYEEEE. Losses at the gene ends were 2 bases for V and 9 bases for J; bases not matched to a gene: 13. The CDR3 bases are TGTGCCAGCAGCTTCGGATTTGTAGGACTAGCGGGTAGTGAGCAGTTCTTC. Protein sequence: CASSFGFVGLAGSEQFF.

This clonotype was found a few times. V is TRBV6-6 and J is TRBJ2-1, with D possibly matching TRBD2 (6 bases). CDR1 is MNHNY and CDR2 is SVGAGI in the germline V gene (reference sequence). The CDR3 is 18 amino acids. The ends were cut back, 2 bases at V and 6 bases at J, with 23 bases in the middle. The CDR3 DNA is TGTGCCAGCAGTTACCCACGCTATCCGGCTATCGGGGGCAATGAGCAGTTCTTC. This codes for CASSYPRYPAIGGNEQFF.

This clonotype was counted ten times or more. The V and J genes are TRBV11-2 and TRBJ1-1; D remains ambiguous. The CDR3 is 12 residues long. Trimming shortened V by 0 bases and J by 13 bases, and 12 bases separated the two germline ends. Germline CDR1 SGHAT, CDR2 FQNNGV. DNA for the CDR3: TGTGCCAGCAGCTTAGATTTCCGGAAAGGTTTCTTT. Residues: CASSLDFRKGFF. Based on the CDR3 plus reference TRBV11-2 and TRBJ1-1, the full variable domain is EAGVAQSPRYKIIEKRQSVAFWCNPISGHATLYWYQQILGQGPKLLIQFQNNGVVDDSQLPKDRFSAERLKGVDSTLKIQPAKLEDSAVYLCASSLDFRKGFFGQGTRLTVV.

In its sample, this clonotype was seen many times. The rearrangement links TRBV15 to TRBJ2-2; TRBD1 matches 9 bases. CDR1 LNHNV and CDR2 YYDKDF come from the germline V gene (reference sequence). This CDR3 spans 14 amino acids. Trimming cost V 4 bases and J 6 bases; bases outside gene matches: 3. CDR3 protein: CATSTGTGSGELFF. For the CDR3, the DNA is TGTGCCACCAGCACCGGGACAGGGTCCGGGGAGCTGTTTTTT.

The chain employs TRBV11-3 and TRBJ2-1; 11 bases align to TRBD2. The J segment lost 13 bases and the V segment lost 5 bases, leaving 7 bases of the junction unmatched. The CDR3 loop spans 13 amino acids. CDR1 is SGHNT, CDR2 YENEEA, per germline. As DNA, the CDR3 is TGTGCCAGCAGCCGGGGGACTAGCGGACAACAGTTCTTC. Its translation is CASSRGTSGQQFF.

The chain couples TRBV20-1 to TRBJ2-1, with D uncertain. V gave up 3 bases and J gave up 1 base, with 10 bases separating them. The germline CDR1 and CDR2 sequences are DFQATT and SNEGSKA (reference sequence). There are 14 residues in the CDR3. In DNA, the CDR3 is TGCAGTGCTAGGGGTGGGCTGTCCTACAATGAGCAGTTCTTC. The encoded protein is CSARGGLSYNEQFF.

This clonotype was seen many times. The genes are TRBV6-2 or TRBV6-3 and TRBJ1-1, with 7 bases aligning to TRBD1. Germline loops: CDR1 MNHEY, CDR2 SVGEGT. This CDR3 comprises 14 residues. The V gene end was trimmed by 6 bases and the J gene end by 4 bases; junction bases not matched to a gene: 8. CDR3 protein: CASRERQGSTEAFF. The CDR3 nucleotides are TGTGCCAGCAGGGAACGACAGGGCTCCACTGAAGCTTTCTTT.

The rearrangement links TRBV7-2 to TRBJ2-4; D unclear. The CDR3 runs 12 residues. Between the trimmed V and J ends, which lost 5 bases and 9 bases, there was a span of 11 bases. The germline gives CDR1 SGHTA, CDR2 FQGNSA. The CDR3, as DNA: TGTGCCAGCAGCCCCAGTACGCGCATTCAGTACTTC. Its translation: CASSPSTRIQYF.

This clonotype was seen many times. The chain links TRBV24-1 to TRBJ2-2; 7 nucleotides match TRBD1. This CDR3 comprises 15 residues. The V segment lost 3 bases and the J segment 4 bases; nucleotides outside the gene matches: 4. Germline loops: CDR1 KGHDR, CDR2 SFDVKD. CDR3 in DNA: TGTGCCACCAGTGATCCCGGGACAGCCACCGGGGAGCTGTTTTTT. Amino acids: CATSDPGTATGELFF.

This clonotype has at least ten counts. The chain couples TRBV11-2 to TRBJ1-2, with TRBD1 identical over 7 bases. The V segment lost 5 bases and the J segment 12 bases; nucleotides outside the gene matches: 9. The CDR3 consists of 12 residues. Germline CDR1 is SGHAT and CDR2 is FQNNGV. The CDR3 nucleotides are TGTGCCAGCAGCAACCGACAGGGCGTCCACACCTTC. This encodes CASSNRQGVHTF.

The table lists this clonotype with a few counts. The chain is built from TRBV7-9 and TRBJ2-2; D might be TRBD2 (6 bases). The CDR3 contains 14 residues. Trimming took 3 bases from V and 4 from J, leaving 9 bases between them. CDR1 is SEHNR, CDR2 FQNEAQ, per germline (reference sequence). The CDR3 reads CASSLAGSTGELFF. CDR3 coding DNA: TGTGCCAGCAGCTTGGCGGGATCCACCGGGGAGCTGTTTTTT.

CDR3 sequence (DNA): TGCAGTGCTAGGGGGGAAGCCTACGAGCAGTACTTC. This sequence encodes CSARGEAYEQYF. V gene TRBV20-1 combines with J gene TRBJ2-7; D is tentatively TRBD1 or TRBD2 (5 bases each). This CDR3 is built from 12 residues. Germline V gene sequence: CDR1 DFQATT, CDR2 SNEGSKA (reference sequence). Trimming shortened V by 3 bases and J by 2 bases, and 8 bases separated the two germline ends.

This clonotype was seen only a few times. This chain uses TRBV30 with TRBJ2-6; no reliable D call. Germline values: CDR1 GTSNPN, CDR2 SVGIG (reference sequence). The CDR3 is 17 residues long. V was shortened by 3 bases and J by 0 bases, with 15 bases between the two germline ends. CDR3 region: CAWRPAAKISGANVLTF. CDR3 nucleotide sequence: TGTGCCTGGAGGCCGGCTGCAAAAATCTCTGGGGCCAACGTCCTGACTTTC.

CDR3 in amino acids: CASRAGQGIPEAFF. CDR3 coding DNA: TGTGCCAGCAGGGCGGGACAGGGTATCCCTGAAGCTTTCTTT. The chain recombines TRBV11-2 with TRBJ1-1; TRBD1 agrees at 9 bases. The length of the CDR3 is 14 residues. CDR1 and CDR2 (germline): SGHAT, FQNNGV. V was pared by 6 bases and J by 6 bases, with 8 bases of the junction left unmatched. The full variable domain, in which reference TRBV11-2 and TRBJ1-1 provide the parts outside the CDR3, is EAGVAQSPRYKIIEKRQSVAFWCNPISGHATLYWYQQILGQGPKLLIQFQNNGVVDDSQLPKDRFSAERLKGVDSTLKIQPAKLEDSAVYLCASRAGQGIPEAFFGQGTRLTVV.

Of note for this clonotype: One junction end does not reproduce the germline sequence, and a read error may be involved. The chain joins TRBV6-6 to TRBJ2-3; D not resolved. Per the germline V gene, CDR1 is MNHNY and CDR2 is SVGAGI (reference sequence). The length of the CDR3 is 13 residues. DNA for the CDR3: TGTGCCAGCAGTTACTCGGGCACGGATACGCAGTATTTT. Its protein is CASSYSGTDTQYF.

This clonotype was seen many times. The chain joins TRBV6-1 to TRBJ1-6; the D gene is possibly TRBD1 (5 bases). The CDR3 consists of 13 residues. CDR1 and CDR2 from the germline V gene are MNHNS and SASEGT. V was pared by 5 bases and J by 11 bases, with 13 bases between. The CDR3 bases are TGTGCCAGCAGTTTACAGGAGGGAACACCCCTCCACTTT. Translating it yields CASSLQEGTPLHF.

The rearrangement joins TRBV4-3 to TRBJ1-2, with 8 bases that match TRBD1. The CDR3 consists of 15 residues. V was clipped by 1 base and J by 3 bases; unmatched bases: 4. Germline-derived CDR1 and CDR2 are LGHNA and YSLEER. CDR3 DNA sequence: TGCGCCAGCAGCCAAGGGGACAGGACGGACTATGGCTACACCTTC. Encoded protein: CASSQGDRTDYGYTF.

The gene calls are TRBV2 and TRBJ2-1; D is perhaps TRBD2 (5 bases). This CDR3 has 14 residues. Germline values: CDR1 SNHLY, CDR2 FYNNEI. Trimming left V 7 bases short and J 10 bases short, with 20 bases between. The CDR3 sequence: CASKVAITPGEQFF. CDR3 nucleotides: TGTGCCAGCAAAGTAGCGATTACGCCGGGAGAGCAGTTCTTC.

This clonotype was counted between two and nine times. CDR3 in amino acids: CASSRGLAGATDTQYF. CDR3 bases: TGCGCCAGCAGCCGGGGACTAGCGGGAGCCACAGATACGCAGTATTTT. The rearrangement uses TRBV4-1 and TRBJ2-3; TRBD2 matches at 14 bases. The V and J ends lost 4 bases and 2 bases, in that order; junction bases with no gene match: 2. Germline CDR1 MGHRA, CDR2 YSYEKL. CDR3 length: 16 amino acids.

This clonotype was detected ten times or more. This rearrangement joins TRBV6-2 or TRBV6-3 to TRBJ2-3, with TRBD2 matching over 8 bases. The V segment lost 7 bases and the J segment 10 bases; nucleotides outside the gene matches: 13. The CDR3 consists of 14 residues. Germline-derived CDR1 and CDR2 are MNHEY and SVGEGT. The CDR3 sequence: CASTARTPGGAQYF. CDR3 in DNA: TGTGCCAGCACCGCACGGACTCCCGGGGGGGCGCAGTATTTT.